Sequencing of this T cell receptor beta chain was carried out in a study of blood T cell repertoires in COVID-19. In the authors' workflow: Reference gene primer amplification yielded estimated nucleated cell counts. Clones were sequenced by immunoSEQ multiplex PCR, and TCRdb holds only the in-frame ones, with some missing. Clonal size and the V and J genes are those of that table, whereas D and trimming came from the DNA. This sample has roughly 180,000 clones, with more than 85% found just once. CDR1 is SQVTM, CDR2 ANQGSEA, per germline. The CDR3 extends over 16 amino acids. V gave up 3 bases and J gave up 4 bases; unmatched junction bases: 8.

Sequencing used peripheral blood. The J gene is TRBJ2-3, the V gene TRBV29-1, with 12 bases lining up with TRBD1. This receptor was taken from a man in his 70s with active or convalescent COVID-19. The CDR3 is CSVESGTGGAADTQYF. As DNA, the CDR3 is TGCAGCGTTGAGTCCGGGACAGGGGGCGCGGCAGATACGCAGTATTTT.